The 5 T cell receptor beta chains reported below all come from one sample, sequenced in a study of blood T cells in healthy people across ages. The second PCR ran about 6 to 11 cycles with a sample-barcoded 5' primer and J-beta primers. In TCRdb, the 5' RACE reads were re-called with MiXCR into one record per CDR3 protein. The sample lists about 1 million distinct CDR3 sequences, about 25% occurring once. This sample also appeared in a second study, on T cells of mothers and their children.

Input material: blood. The receptors stem from a girl aged 2-10 years in good health.

Notes on this clonotype: Compared with germline, one end of the junction differs, possibly owing to a read error. The chain combines TRBV25-1 with TRBJ2-5, with D maybe TRBD2 (5 bases). Germline assignment: CDR1 MGHDK and CDR2 SYGVNS. This CDR3 is 15 amino acids long. The CDR3 nucleotides are TGTGCCAGCAGCCCGAGGGCGGACCCTTACAATGAGCCGTCCTTC. As protein: CASSPRADPYNEPSF.

This clonotype has more than one count but fewer than ten. V usage is TRBV9 and J usage is TRBJ2-1, with TRBD1 matching 9 bases. With the DNA end fitting TRBJ2-7 better, the J assignment may be wrong. The CDR3 has 14 residues. Germline loops: CDR1 SGDLS, CDR2 YYNGEE. Written as DNA, the CDR3 is TGTGCCTGCGGGACAGGGACAGCCTCCTACGAGCAGTACTTC. Its protein is CACGTGTASYEQYF.

This clonotype was found a few times. This sequence joins TRBV19 and TRBJ2-1; no reliable D call. V lost 3 bases, J lost 5 bases, and 23 bases lay in between. The CDR3 contains 18 residues. Germline CDR1 LNHDA, CDR2 SQIVND (reference sequence). CDR3 amino acids: CASSILSRSGGSDNEQFF. The CDR3 DNA is TGTGCCAGTAGTATCCTTAGCCGATCCGGTGGGTCCGACAATGAGCAGTTCTTC.

The J gene is TRBJ1-2, the V gene TRBV29-1; tentative D call: TRBD1 (6 bases). The germline CDR1 and CDR2 sequences are SQVTM and ANQGSEA. Trimming removed 5 bases at V and 8 bases at J, with 12 bases between. CDR3 length equals 11 residues. Here the CDR3 DNA reads TGCAGCGTTAGGGGGGCTGGGGGCTACACCTTC. Its protein product is CSVRGAGGYTF. Full variable domain (remainder filled in from reference TRBV29-1 and TRBJ1-2): SAVISQKPSRDICQRGTSLTIQCQVDSQVTMMFWYRQQPGQSLTLIATANQGSEATYESGFVIDKFPISRPNLTFSTLTVSNMSPEDSSIYLCSVRGAGGYTFGSGTRLTVV.

This chain uses TRBV29-1 with TRBJ2-1, with TRBD2 matching over 10 bases. Germline CDR1 SQVTM, CDR2 ANQGSEA. J lost 15 bases, V lost 4 bases, and 12 bases had no gene match. This CDR3 comprises 13 residues. CDR3: CSVVPSGGSGGFF. CDR3 in DNA: TGCAGCGTTGTCCCTAGCGGGGGCTCGGGGGGGTTCTTC.